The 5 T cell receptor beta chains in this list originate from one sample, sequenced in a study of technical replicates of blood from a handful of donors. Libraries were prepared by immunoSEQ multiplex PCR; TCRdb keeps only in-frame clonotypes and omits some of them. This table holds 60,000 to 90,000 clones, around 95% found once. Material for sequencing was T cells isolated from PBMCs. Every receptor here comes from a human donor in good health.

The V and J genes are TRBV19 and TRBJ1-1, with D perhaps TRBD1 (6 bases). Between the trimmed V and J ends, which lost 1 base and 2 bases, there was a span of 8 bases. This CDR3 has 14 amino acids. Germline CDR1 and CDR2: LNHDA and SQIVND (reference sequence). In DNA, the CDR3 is TGTGCCAGTAGTATAGCGGACAGCAACACTGAAGCTTTCTTT. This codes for CASSIADSNTEAFF.

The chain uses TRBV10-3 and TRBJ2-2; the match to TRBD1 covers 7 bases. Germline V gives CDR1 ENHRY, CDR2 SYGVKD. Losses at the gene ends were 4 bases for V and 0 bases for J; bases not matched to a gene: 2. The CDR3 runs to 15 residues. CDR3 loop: CAISGDRPNTGELFF. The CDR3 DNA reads TGTGCCATCAGTGGGGACAGACCGAACACCGGGGAGCTGTTTTTT.

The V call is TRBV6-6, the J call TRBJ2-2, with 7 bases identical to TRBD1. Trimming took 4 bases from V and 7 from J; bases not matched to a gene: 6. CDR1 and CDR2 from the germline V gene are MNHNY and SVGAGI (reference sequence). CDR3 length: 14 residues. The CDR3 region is CASSSDRAGGELFF. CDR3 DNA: TGTGCCAGCAGTTCTGACAGGGCGGGCGGGGAGCTGTTTTTT.

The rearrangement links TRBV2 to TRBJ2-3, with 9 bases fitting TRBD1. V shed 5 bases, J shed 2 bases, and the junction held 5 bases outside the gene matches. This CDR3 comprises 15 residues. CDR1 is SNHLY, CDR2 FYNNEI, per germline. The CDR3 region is CASSPRDRATDTQYF. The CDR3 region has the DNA TGTGCCAGCAGTCCCCGGGACAGGGCCACAGATACGCAGTATTTT.

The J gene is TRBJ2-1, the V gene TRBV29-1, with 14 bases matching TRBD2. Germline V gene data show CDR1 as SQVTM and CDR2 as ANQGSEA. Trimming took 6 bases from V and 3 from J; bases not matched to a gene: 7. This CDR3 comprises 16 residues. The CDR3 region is CSVDRTSGGNYNEQFF. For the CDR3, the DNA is TGCAGCGTCGATAGGACTAGCGGGGGGAACTACAATGAGCAGTTCTTC.